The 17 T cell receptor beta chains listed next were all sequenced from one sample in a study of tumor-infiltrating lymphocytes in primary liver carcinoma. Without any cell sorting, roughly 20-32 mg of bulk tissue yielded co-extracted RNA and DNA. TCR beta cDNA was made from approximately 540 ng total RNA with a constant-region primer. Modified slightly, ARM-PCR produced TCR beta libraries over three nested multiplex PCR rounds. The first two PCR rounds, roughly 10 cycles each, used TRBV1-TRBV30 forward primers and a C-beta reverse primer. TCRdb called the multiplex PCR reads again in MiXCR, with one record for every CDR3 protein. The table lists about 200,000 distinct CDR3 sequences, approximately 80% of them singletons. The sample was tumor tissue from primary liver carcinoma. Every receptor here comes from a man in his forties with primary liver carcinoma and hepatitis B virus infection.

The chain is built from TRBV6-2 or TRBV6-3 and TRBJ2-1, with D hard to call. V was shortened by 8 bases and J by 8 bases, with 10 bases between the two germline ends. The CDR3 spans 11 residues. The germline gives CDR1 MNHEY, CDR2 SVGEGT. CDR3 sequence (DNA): TGTGCCAGCTGTTGGAGCGATGAGCAGTTCTTC. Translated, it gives CASCWSDEQFF.

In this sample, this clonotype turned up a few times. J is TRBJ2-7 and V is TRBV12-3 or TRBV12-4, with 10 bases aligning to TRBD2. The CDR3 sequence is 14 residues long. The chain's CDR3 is CANSLLAGGYEQYF. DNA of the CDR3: TGTGCTAACAGTTTGTTAGCGGGAGGCTACGAGCAGTACTTC.

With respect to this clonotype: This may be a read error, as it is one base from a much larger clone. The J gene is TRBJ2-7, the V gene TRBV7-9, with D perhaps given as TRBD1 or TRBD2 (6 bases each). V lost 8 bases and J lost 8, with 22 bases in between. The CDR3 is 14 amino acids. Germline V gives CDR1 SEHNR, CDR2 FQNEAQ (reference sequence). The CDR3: CASCYGGTQGKQYF. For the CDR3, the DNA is TGTGCCAGCTGTTATGGCGGGACCCAGGGGAAGCAGTACTTC.

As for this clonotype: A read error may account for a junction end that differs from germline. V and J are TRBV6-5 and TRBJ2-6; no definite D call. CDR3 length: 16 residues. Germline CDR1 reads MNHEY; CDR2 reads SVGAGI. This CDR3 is CVSSFAGFSGANVLTF. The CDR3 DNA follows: TGTGTCAGCAGTTTCGCTGGGTTCTCTGGGGCCAACGTCCTGACTTTC.

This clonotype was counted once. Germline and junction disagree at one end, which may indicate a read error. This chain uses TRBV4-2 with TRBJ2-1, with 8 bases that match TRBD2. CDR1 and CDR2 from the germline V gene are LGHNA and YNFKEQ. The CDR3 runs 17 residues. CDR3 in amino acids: CASSQETAGASYNEQFF. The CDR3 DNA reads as TGTGCCAGTAGCCAAGAGACAGCGGGGGCCTCCTACAATGAGCAGTTCTTC.

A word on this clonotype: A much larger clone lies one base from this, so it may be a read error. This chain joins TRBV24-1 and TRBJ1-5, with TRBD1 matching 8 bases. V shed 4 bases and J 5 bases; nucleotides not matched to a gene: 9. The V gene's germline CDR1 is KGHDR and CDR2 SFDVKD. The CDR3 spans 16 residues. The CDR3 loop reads CATSEPGGKGYQPQHF. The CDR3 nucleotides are TGTGCCACCAGTGAACCAGGGGGCAAGGGCTATCAGCCCCAGCATTTT.

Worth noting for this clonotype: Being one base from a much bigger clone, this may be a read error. The CDR3 is CAWSLGQGHIEAFF. CDR3 DNA sequence: TGTGCCTGGAGTCTCGGACAGGGGCACATTGAAGCTTTCTTT. V is TRBV30 and J is TRBJ1-1; 9 bases line up with TRBD1. V trimming: 2 bases; J trimming: 7 bases; junction bases outside the gene matches: 8. The CDR3 loop spans 14 amino acids. CDR1 is GTSNPN, CDR2 SVGIG, per germline (reference sequence).

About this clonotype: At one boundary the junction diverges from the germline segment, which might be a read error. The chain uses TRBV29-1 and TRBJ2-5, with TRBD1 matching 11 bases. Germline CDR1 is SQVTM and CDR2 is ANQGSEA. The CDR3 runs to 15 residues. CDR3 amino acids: CNVEADRGRAETQHF. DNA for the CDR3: TGCAACGTTGAAGCGGACAGGGGGCGAGCAGAGACCCAGCATTTC.

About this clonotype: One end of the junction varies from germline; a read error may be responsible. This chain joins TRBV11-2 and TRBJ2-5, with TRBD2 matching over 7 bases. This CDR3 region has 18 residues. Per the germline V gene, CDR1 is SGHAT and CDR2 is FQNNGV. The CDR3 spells CASSPNSMQGTGRETEYF. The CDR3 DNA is TGTGCCAGCAGTCCTAACTCAATGCAGGGTACTGGGCGGGAGACCGAGTACTTC.

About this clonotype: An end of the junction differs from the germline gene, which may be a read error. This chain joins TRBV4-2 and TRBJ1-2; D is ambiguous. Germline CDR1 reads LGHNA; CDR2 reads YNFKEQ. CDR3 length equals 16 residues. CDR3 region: CASSQDPSWMNYGYTF. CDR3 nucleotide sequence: TGTGCCAGCAGTCAAGATCCTTCATGGATGAACTATGGCTACACCTTC.

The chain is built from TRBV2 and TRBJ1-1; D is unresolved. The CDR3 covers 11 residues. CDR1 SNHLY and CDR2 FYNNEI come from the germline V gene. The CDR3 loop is CISTNRAEAFF. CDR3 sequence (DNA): TGTATCAGCACCAACCGGGCAGAAGCTTTCTTT.

Written as DNA, the CDR3 is TGTGAGAGCACTGGACTAGCTGGGGGTTCGGAGACCCAGTACTTC. Amino acids: CESTGLAGGSETQYF. The chain combines TRBV6-5 with TRBJ2-5; 8 bases are a match to TRBD2. This CDR3 region has 15 residues. The V gene's germline CDR1 is MNHEY and CDR2 SVGAGI.

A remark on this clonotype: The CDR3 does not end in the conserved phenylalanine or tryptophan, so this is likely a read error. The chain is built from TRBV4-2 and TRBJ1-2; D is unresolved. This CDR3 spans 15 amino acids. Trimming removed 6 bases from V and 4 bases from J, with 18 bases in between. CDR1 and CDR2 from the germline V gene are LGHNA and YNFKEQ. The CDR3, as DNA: TGTGCCAGCAGTCAATCGAGGGCCGGGGTCTATGGCTACACCTTA. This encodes CASSQSRAGVYGYTL.

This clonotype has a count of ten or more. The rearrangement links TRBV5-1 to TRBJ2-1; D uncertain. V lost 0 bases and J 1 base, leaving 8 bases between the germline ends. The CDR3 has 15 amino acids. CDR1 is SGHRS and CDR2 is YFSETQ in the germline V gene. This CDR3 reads CASSLVAESYNEQFF. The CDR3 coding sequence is TGCGCCAGCAGCTTGGTTGCGGAATCCTACAATGAGCAGTTCTTC. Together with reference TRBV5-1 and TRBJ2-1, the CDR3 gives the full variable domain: KAGVTQTPRYLIKTRGQQVTLSCSPISGHRSVSWYQQTPGQGLQFLFEYFSETQRNKGNFPGRFSGRQFSNSRSEMNVSTLELGDSALYLCASSLVAESYNEQFFGPGTRLTVL.

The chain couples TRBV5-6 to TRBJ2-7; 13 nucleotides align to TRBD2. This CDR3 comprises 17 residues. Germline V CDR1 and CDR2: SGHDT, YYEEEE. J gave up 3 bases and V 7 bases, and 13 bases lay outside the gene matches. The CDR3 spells CASFGLAGVTSFYEQYF. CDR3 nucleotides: TGTGCCAGCTTTGGACTAGCGGGAGTCACGAGCTTCTACGAGCAGTACTTC.

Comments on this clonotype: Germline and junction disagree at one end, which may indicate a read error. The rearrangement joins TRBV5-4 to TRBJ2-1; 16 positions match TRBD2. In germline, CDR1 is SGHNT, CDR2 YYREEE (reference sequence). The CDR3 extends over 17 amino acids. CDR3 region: CASTLGTSGRAYAEQFF. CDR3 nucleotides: TGTGCTAGCACCTTGGGGACTAGCGGGAGGGCCTACGCTGAGCAGTTCTTC.

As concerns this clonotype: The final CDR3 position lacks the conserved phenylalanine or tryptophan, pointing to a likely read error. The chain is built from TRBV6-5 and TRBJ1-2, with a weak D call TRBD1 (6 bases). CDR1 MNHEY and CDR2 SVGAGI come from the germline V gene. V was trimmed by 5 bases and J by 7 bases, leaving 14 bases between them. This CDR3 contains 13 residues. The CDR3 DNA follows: TGTGCCAGCAGTCGACGGGGGGCGAGTGGCTACACCTTA. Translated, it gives CASSRRGASGYTL.